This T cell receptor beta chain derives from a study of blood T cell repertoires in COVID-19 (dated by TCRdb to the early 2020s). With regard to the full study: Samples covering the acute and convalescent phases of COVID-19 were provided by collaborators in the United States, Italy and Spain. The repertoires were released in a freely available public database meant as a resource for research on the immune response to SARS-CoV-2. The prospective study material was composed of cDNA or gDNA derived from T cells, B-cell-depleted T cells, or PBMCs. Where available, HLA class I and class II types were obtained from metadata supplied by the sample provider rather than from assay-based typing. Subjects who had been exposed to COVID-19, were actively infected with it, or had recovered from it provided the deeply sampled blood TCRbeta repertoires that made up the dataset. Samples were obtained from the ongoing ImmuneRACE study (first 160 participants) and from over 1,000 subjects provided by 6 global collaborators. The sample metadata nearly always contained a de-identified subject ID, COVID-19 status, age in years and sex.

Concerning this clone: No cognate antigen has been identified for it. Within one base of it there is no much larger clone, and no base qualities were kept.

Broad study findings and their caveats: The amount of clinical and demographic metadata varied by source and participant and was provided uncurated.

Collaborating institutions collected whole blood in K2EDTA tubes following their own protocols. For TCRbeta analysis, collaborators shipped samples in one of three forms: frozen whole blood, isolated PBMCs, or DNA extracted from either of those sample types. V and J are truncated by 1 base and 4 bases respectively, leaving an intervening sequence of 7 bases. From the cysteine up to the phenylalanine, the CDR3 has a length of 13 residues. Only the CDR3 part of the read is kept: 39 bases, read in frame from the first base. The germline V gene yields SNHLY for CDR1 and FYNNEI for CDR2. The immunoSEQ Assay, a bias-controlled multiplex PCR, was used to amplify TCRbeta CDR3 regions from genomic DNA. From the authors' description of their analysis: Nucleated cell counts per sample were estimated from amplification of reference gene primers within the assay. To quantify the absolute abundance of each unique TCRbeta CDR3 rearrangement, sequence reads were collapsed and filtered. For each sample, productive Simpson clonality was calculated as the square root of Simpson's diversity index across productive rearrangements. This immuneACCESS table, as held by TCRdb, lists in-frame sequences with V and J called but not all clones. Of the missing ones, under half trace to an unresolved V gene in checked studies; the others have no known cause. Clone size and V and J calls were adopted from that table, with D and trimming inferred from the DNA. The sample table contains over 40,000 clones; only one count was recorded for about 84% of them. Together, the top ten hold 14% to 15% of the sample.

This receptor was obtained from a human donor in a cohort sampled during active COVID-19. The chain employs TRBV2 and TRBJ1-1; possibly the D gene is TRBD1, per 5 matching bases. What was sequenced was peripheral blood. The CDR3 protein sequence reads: CASSEDRTTEAFF. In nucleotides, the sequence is TGTGCCAGCAGTGAAGACAGGACCACTGAAGCTTTCTTT.